The 7 T cell receptor beta chains reported below all come from one sample, sequenced in a study of blood T cell repertoires in COVID-19. TCRdb's table, derived via immunoSEQ multiplex PCR, lists solely in-frame clones and lacks some. The sample has about 40,000 clones, 65% to 85% seen once; the top ten hold 30% to 35%. Input material: peripheral blood. The receptors come from a woman of 80 years or more with acute or convalescent COVID-19.

The V gene is TRBV7-9, the J gene TRBJ1-6; D is perhaps TRBD1 (6 bases). The CDR3 is made up of 13 amino acids. Germline values: CDR1 SEHNR, CDR2 FQNEAQ (reference sequence). V was clipped by 4 bases and J by 9 bases, with 10 bases between them. The CDR3 is CASSSDSFSPLHF. In DNA, the CDR3 is TGTGCCAGCAGCTCGGACAGCTTTTCACCCCTCCACTTT.

V usage is TRBV19 and J usage is TRBJ1-4; TRBD1 matches at 9 bases. Germline CDR1 reads LNHDA; CDR2 reads SQIVND (reference sequence). The CDR3 spans 15 residues. Unmatched junction bases numbered 6, after V lost 3 bases and J lost 7 bases. CDR3 loop: CASSIKGQGVEKLFF. In nucleotides, the CDR3 is TGTGCCAGTAGTATCAAGGGACAGGGCGTTGAAAAACTGTTTTTT. The full variable domain, its missing parts supplied by reference TRBV19 and TRBJ1-4, is DGGITQSPKYLFRKEGQNVTLSCEQNLNHDAMYWYRQDPGQGLRLIYYSQIVNDFQKGDIAEGYSVSREKKESFPLTVTSAQKNPTAFYLCASSIKGQGVEKLFFGSGTQLSVL.

The J gene is TRBJ2-1, the V gene TRBV5-4; 11 bases agree with TRBD1. The length of the CDR3 is 16 residues. From germline, CDR1 is SGHNT and CDR2 YYREEE (reference sequence). The V segment lost 4 bases and the J segment 10 bases; nucleotides outside the gene matches: 13. CDR3 sequence reads: CASSPGQGASLREQFF. The CDR3 region has the DNA TGTGCCAGCAGCCCCGGACAGGGGGCGAGTTTAAGGGAGCAGTTCTTC.

The chain uses TRBV5-4 and TRBJ2-7, with 8 bases that match TRBD2. This CDR3 is built from 14 residues. V lost 10 bases to trimming and J lost 4 bases; unmatched junction nucleotides: 13. Germline V gives CDR1 SGHNT, CDR2 YYREEE (reference sequence). The CDR3 nucleotides read TGTGCCGCTGGGGGCGGGAGGAGTTCATACGAGCAGTACTTC. The encoded protein is CAAGGGRSSYEQYF. Full variable domain (outside the CDR3, taken from reference TRBV5-4 and TRBJ2-7): ETGVTQSPTHLIKTRGQQVTLRCSSQSGHNTVSWYQQALGQGPQFIFQYYREEENGRGNFPPRFSGLQFPNYSSELNVNALELDDSALYLCAAGGGRSSYEQYFGPGTRLTVT.

This clone has just one count. This chain joins TRBV27 and TRBJ2-3; 8 bases map to TRBD1. CDR3 length equals 17 residues. The V gene end was trimmed by 5 bases and the J gene end by 1 base; junction bases not matched to a gene: 11. CDR1 is MNHEY and CDR2 is SMNVEV in the germline V gene (reference sequence). CDR3: CASSLRQGLGGTDTQYF. The CDR3 bases are TGTGCCAGCAGTCTTCGACAGGGGTTAGGCGGCACAGATACGCAGTATTTT.

The V call is TRBV19, the J call TRBJ2-2, with a possible D match to TRBD1 (6 bases). CDR3 length: 17 residues. CDR1 LNHDA and CDR2 SQIVND come from the germline V gene (reference sequence). The V gene lost 5 bases and the J gene lost 1 base, with 17 bases spanning the gap. CDR3 in DNA: TGTGCCAGTAGTTCAGGAACCGGGACACTGAACACCGGGGAGCTGTTTTTT. The encoded protein is CASSSGTGTLNTGELFF.

The chain combines TRBV5-5 with TRBJ1-4, with 8 bases matching TRBD1. From germline, CDR1 is SGHKS and CDR2 YYEKEE (reference sequence). The junction had 11 bases not matched to a gene; V was cut back by 4 bases and J by 6 bases. The CDR3 extends over 16 amino acids. CDR3 residues: CASSRSMGTGDEKLFF. CDR3 bases: TGTGCCAGCAGCCGGTCTATGGGGACAGGCGATGAAAAACTGTTTTTT.